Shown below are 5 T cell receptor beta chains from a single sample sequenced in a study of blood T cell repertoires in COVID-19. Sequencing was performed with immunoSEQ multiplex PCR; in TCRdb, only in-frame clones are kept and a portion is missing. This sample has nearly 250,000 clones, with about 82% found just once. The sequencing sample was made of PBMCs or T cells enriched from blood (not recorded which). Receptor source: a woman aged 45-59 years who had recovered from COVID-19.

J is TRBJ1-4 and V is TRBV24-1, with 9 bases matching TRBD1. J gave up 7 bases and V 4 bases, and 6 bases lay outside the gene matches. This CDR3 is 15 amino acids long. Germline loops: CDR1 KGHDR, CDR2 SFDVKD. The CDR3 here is CATSDPTGGVEKLFF. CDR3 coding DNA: TGTGCCACCAGTGACCCGACAGGGGGAGTTGAAAAACTGTTTTTT.

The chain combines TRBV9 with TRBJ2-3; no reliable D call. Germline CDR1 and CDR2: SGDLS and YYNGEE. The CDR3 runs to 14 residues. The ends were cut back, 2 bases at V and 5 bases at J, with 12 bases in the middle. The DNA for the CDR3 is TGTGCCAGCAGCGTTAGCCCCAGCGTAGATACGCAGTATTTT. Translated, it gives CASSVSPSVDTQYF. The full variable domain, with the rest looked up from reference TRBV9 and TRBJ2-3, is DSGVTQTPKHLITATGQRVTLRCSPRSGDLSVYWYQQSLDQGLQFLIQYYNGEERAKGNILERFSAQQFPDLHSELNLSSLELGDSALYFCASSVSPSVDTQYFGPGTRLTVL.

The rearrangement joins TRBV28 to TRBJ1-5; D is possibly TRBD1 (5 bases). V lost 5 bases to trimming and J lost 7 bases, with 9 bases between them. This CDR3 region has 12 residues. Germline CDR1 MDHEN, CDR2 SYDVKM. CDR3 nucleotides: TGTGCCAGCAGTACATGGACACAGCCCCAGCATTTT. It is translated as CASSTWTQPQHF. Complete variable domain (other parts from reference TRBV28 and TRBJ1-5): DVKVTQSSRYLVKRTGEKVFLECVQDMDHENMFWYRQDPGLGLRLIYFSYDVKMKEKGDIPEGYSVSREKKERFSLILESASTNQTSMYLCASSTWTQPQHFGDGTRLSIL.

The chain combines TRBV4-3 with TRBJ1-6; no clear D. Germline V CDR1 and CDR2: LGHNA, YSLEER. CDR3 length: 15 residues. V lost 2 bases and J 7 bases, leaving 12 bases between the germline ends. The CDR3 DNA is TGCGCCAGCAGCCAAAGAGCGGGCAGCAATTCACCCCTCCACTTT. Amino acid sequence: CASSQRAGSNSPLHF.

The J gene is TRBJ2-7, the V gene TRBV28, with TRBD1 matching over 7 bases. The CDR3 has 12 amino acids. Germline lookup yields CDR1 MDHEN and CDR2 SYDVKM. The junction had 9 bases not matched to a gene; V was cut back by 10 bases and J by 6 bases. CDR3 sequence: CATSDRVAEQYF. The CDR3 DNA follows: TGTGCCACGTCCGACAGGGTAGCCGAGCAGTACTTC.